This T cell receptor beta chain comes out of a study of OX40 agonist ivuxolimab in advanced cancers. Study-wide background: Three patients got partial responses; one had hepatocellular carcinoma and two had cutaneous melanoma. Study results and limitations: Average numbers of expanded clones were greater in CD8+ T cells than in CD4+.

This clone appeared once. The antigen is unknown. Germline CDR1 MNHNY, CDR2 SVGAGI (reference sequence). The CDR3 sequence is 16 residues long. Trimming pared 0 bases from V and 2 bases from J, leaving 8 bases between. The data were produced by immunoSEQ multiplex PCR, yet TCRdb's version contains in-frame clones alone and is incomplete. The profile covers around 100,000 clones, with 85% to 95% appearing a single time and about 0.51% taken by the ten largest. This receptor was taken from an adult with an advanced solid tumor such as melanoma, head and neck, liver or kidney cancer. The genes are TRBV6-6 and TRBJ2-6, with D possibly matching TRBD2 (6 bases). Sequences were derived from CD4+ or CD8+ T cells sorted from blood, sampled in a trial of the OX40 agonist ivuxolimab. The CDR3 sequence is CASSYSGGAGANVLTF. In DNA form, the CDR3 reads TGTGCCAGCAGTTACTCGGGGGGAGCTGGGGCCAACGTCCTGACTTTC.